This T cell receptor (beta chain) was captured by sequencing in a study of T cell changes during pregnancy in multiple sclerosis. The germline V gene encodes CDR1 MGHRA and CDR2 YSYEKL. This CDR3 contains 13 residues. Trimming removed 0 bases at V and 3 bases at J, with 5 bases between. Produced via immunoSEQ multiplex PCR; TCRdb's table is partial and in-frame only. The table records 30,000 to 45,000 clones, more than 85% of them present only once. This clone came up a few times. This chain uses TRBV4-1 with TRBJ1-1; D gene ambiguous. Sequencing used CD8+ T cells from peripheral blood mononuclear cells, obtained after pregnancy. The receptor comes from a female donor with multiple sclerosis, enrolled in a pregnancy study. CDR3 loop: CASSQDSDTEAFF. In DNA, the CDR3 is TGCGCCAGCAGCCAAGACTCCGACACTGAAGCTTTCTTT.